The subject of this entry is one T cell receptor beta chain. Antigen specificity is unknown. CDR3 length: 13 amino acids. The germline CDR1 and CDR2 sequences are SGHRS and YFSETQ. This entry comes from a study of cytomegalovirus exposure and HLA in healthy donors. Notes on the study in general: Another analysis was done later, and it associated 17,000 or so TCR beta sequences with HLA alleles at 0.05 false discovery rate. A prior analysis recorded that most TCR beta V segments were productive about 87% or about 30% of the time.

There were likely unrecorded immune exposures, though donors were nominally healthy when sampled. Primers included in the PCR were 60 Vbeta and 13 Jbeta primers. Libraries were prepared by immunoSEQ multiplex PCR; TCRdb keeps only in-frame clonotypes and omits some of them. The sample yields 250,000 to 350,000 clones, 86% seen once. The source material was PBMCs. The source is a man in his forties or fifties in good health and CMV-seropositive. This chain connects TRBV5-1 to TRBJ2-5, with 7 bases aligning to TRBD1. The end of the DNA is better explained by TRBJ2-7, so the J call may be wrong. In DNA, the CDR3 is TGCGCCAGCAGCTTGGGACAGGGAGCCGAGCAGTACTTC. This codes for CASSLGQGAEQYF.